Presented here are 31 T cell receptor beta chains from one specimen sequenced in a study of blood T cell repertoires in COVID-19. The data were produced by immunoSEQ multiplex PCR, yet TCRdb's version contains in-frame clones alone and is incomplete. Among some 53,000 clones listed, roughly nine tenths were seen once. The sequenced sample was peripheral blood. The receptors shown here come from a man between 60 and 75 years old with active COVID-19.

This chain links TRBV18 with TRBJ2-7; TRBD2 matches 7 bases. The CDR3 totals 16 residues. The germline CDR1 and CDR2 sequences are KGHSH and LQKENI. With V trimmed by 5 bases and J by 0 bases, 10 bases remained unmatched. Written as DNA, the CDR3 is TGTGCCAGCTCAGTCAATGGTCTAGCGGCCTCCTACGAGCAGTACTTC. Translation gives CASSVNGLAASYEQYF.

CDR3 sequence (DNA): TGTGCCAGTAGTACCCCGACAGGGAACCCTAGGTCGGTCGAAATTGAAGCTTTCTTT. The encoded protein is CASSTPTGNPRSVEIEAFF. This sequence joins TRBV19 and TRBJ1-1; 7 bases agree with TRBD1. Germline assignment: CDR1 LNHDA and CDR2 SQIVND (reference sequence). V lost 4 bases to trimming and J lost 7 bases; unmatched junction nucleotides: 24. The CDR3 is 19 residues long.

The chain recombines TRBV6-2 or TRBV6-3 with TRBJ2-7, with TRBD2 matching over 8 bases. Per germline, CDR1 MNHEY and CDR2 SVGEGT. The trim removed 4 bases at V and 6 bases at J, leaving 11 bases unmatched. The CDR3 is 15 amino acids. The CDR3 sequence: CASSSPGLGRLEQYF. The CDR3 DNA reads as TGTGCCAGCAGTTCCCCGGGACTAGGTCGCCTCGAGCAGTACTTC.

The J gene is TRBJ2-1, the V gene TRBV27; D possibly corresponds to TRBD1 (6 bases). The germline V and J ends were trimmed by 5 bases and 2 bases, with 16 bases remaining between them. There are 16 residues in the CDR3. Germline V CDR1 and CDR2: MNHEY, SMNVEV (reference sequence). CDR3 in DNA: TGTGCCAGCAGTCGCCTCAGGGGAACCACCTACAATGAGCAGTTCTTC. This codes for CASSRLRGTTYNEQFF.

This chain uses TRBV27 with TRBJ2-1, with D possibly TRBD2 on 6 matching bases. CDR1 MNHEY and CDR2 SMNVEV come from the germline V gene (reference sequence). The CDR3 contains 16 residues. Trimming left V 1 base short and J 3 bases short, with 13 bases between. This CDR3 reads CASSLFRGILYNEQFF. The CDR3 coding sequence is TGTGCCAGCAGTTTATTTCGGGGGATACTCTACAATGAGCAGTTCTTC.

The J gene is TRBJ2-7, the V gene TRBV5-1; 8 bases align to TRBD1. Germline CDR1 is SGHRS and CDR2 is YFSETQ. CDR3 length: 15 amino acids. The trim removed 3 bases at V and 7 bases at J, leaving 12 bases unmatched. This CDR3 reads CASSSTGGLLREQYF. The CDR3 bases are TGCGCCAGCAGCTCCACAGGGGGACTCCTAAGGGAGCAGTACTTC.

The chain joins TRBV19 to TRBJ1-5; D possibly corresponds to TRBD1 (5 bases). CDR3 size: 15 residues. From germline, CDR1 is LNHDA and CDR2 SQIVND (reference sequence). Trimming removed 5 bases from V and 0 bases from J, with 11 bases in between. Written as DNA, the CDR3 is TGTGCCAGTAGTCAAAAGGGGTATAGCAATCAGCCCCAGCATTTT. Translation gives CASSQKGYSNQPQHF.

The V gene is TRBV4-3, the J gene TRBJ2-5; D is undetermined. Trimming removed 4 bases from V and 0 bases from J, with 9 bases in between. The CDR3 has 14 residues. Germline V gene lookup returns CDR1 LGHNA and CDR2 YSLEER. The CDR3 region is CASSLDNNQETQYF. The CDR3 DNA sequence: TGCGCCAGCAGCCTTGACAACAACCAAGAGACCCAGTACTTC.

The V call is TRBV2, the J call TRBJ1-2; 8 bases match TRBD1. Germline CDR1 reads SNHLY; CDR2 reads FYNNEI. The CDR3 has 14 residues. J was trimmed by 5 bases and V by 4 bases; bases with no gene match: 6. CDR3 DNA: TGTGCCAGCAGTGTAATTCAGGGGGCGTATGGCTACACCTTC. The encoded protein is CASSVIQGAYGYTF.

This chain links TRBV5-4 with TRBJ2-3; 7 bases agree with TRBD2. This CDR3 has 17 amino acids. The germline CDR1 and CDR2 sequences are SGHNT and YYREEE (reference sequence). Trimming cost V 1 base and J 0 bases; bases outside gene matches: 8. DNA for the CDR3: TGTGCCAGCAGCTTGTCGGCGGGAGTAGATAGCACAGATACGCAGTATTTT. It codes for CASSLSAGVDSTDTQYF.

The chain recombines TRBV30 with TRBJ2-1, with D possibly TRBD1 on 6 matching bases. Trimming stripped 6 bases from V and 7 bases from J, with 13 bases between. This CDR3 is 12 amino acids long. Germline V CDR1 and CDR2: GTSNPN, SVGIG (reference sequence). The CDR3 here is CACSRGRNEQFF. The CDR3 nucleotides are TGTGCCTGTTCCAGGGGTAGGAATGAGCAGTTCTTC. The whole variable domain, filled in from reference TRBV30 and TRBJ2-1, reads SQTIHQWPATLVQPVGSPLSLECTVEGTSNPNLYWYRQAAGRGLQLLFYSVGIGQISSEVPQNLSASRPQDRQFILSSKKLLLSDSGFYLCACSRGRNEQFFGPGTRLTVL.

The CDR3 loop is CASSPMTSGITDTQYF. The CDR3, as DNA: TGTGCCAGCAGTCCAATGACTAGCGGGATCACGGATACGCAGTATTTT. The V call is TRBV28, the J call TRBJ2-3; 11 bases line up with TRBD2. From germline, CDR1 is MDHEN and CDR2 SYDVKM. The ends lost 5 bases at V and 6 bases at J; junction bases unmatched: 10. This CDR3 spans 16 amino acids.

The rearrangement uses TRBV18 and TRBJ1-2, with D uncertain. From germline, CDR1 is KGHSH and CDR2 LQKENI. The CDR3 has 14 residues. Trimming removed 0 bases at V and 8 bases at J, with 13 bases between. For the CDR3, the DNA is TGTGCCAGCTCACCACCAAGCCCGTCTCAAGGCTACACCTTC. Translation: CASSPPSPSQGYTF.

V usage is TRBV4-3 and J usage is TRBJ1-1, with 7 bases that match TRBD1. The CDR3 length is 16 residues. Germline V gives CDR1 LGHNA, CDR2 YSLEER. V lost 4 bases, J lost 3 bases, and 11 bases stayed unmatched. Here the CDR3 reads CASSRTGTAEDTEAFF. DNA for the CDR3: TGCGCCAGCAGCCGAACCGGGACAGCAGAGGACACTGAAGCTTTCTTT.

The chain uses TRBV14 and TRBJ2-7, with TRBD1 as a possible D gene (5 bases). The ends were cut back, 3 bases at V and 0 bases at J, with 15 bases in the middle. This CDR3 contains 16 residues. Germline CDR1 SGHDN, CDR2 FVKESK. The CDR3 nucleotides are TGTGCCAGCAGCCACGCCCCAGGGTTGGGCTCCTACGAGCAGTACTTC. Translating it yields CASSHAPGLGSYEQYF.

The chain joins TRBV2 to TRBJ1-2, with D hard to call. The CDR3 totals 12 residues. Deletions cut 3 bases from V and 5 bases from J, with 7 bases between. The germline CDR1 and CDR2 sequences are SNHLY and FYNNEI. The CDR3 DNA sequence: TGTGCCAGCAGTGAGGGAGGGTATGGCTACACCTTC. Translation: CASSEGGYGYTF.

The gene calls are TRBV7-3 and TRBJ2-5; D is perhaps TRBD2 (5 bases). CDR1 SGHTA and CDR2 FQGTGA come from the germline V gene. V lost 5 bases and J 4 bases, leaving 20 bases between the germline ends. The CDR3 sequence is 16 residues long. CDR3 protein: CASSLSGSGMGETQYF. In DNA form, the CDR3 reads TGTGCCAGCAGCCTAAGCGGTTCGGGGATGGGAGAGACCCAGTACTTC. The full variable domain, completed using reference TRBV7-3 and TRBJ2-5, is GAGVSQTPSNKVTEKGKYVELRCDPISGHTALYWYRQSLGQGPEFLIYFQGTGAADDSGLPNDRFFAVRPEGSVSTLKIQRTERGDSAVYLCASSLSGSGMGETQYFGPGTRLLVL.

The chain joins TRBV4-1 to TRBJ2-5, with D uncertain. Trimming took off 8 bases at V and 2 bases at J, with 21 bases between the two ends. CDR1 is MGHRA and CDR2 is YSYEKL in the germline V gene. The CDR3 covers 16 residues. The CDR3 region has the DNA TGCGCCAGCTCGAAGCAAGGTGCGGCACCACAAGAGACCCAGTACTTC. It encodes CASSKQGAAPQETQYF.

The chain recombines TRBV2 with TRBJ1-1; D is unclear. V lost 2 bases and J 7 bases, leaving 11 bases between the germline ends. The CDR3 extends over 13 amino acids. CDR1 SNHLY and CDR2 FYNNEI come from the germline V gene. The CDR3 protein is CASSEIWSGEAFF. DNA for the CDR3: TGTGCCAGCAGTGAAATTTGGTCGGGTGAAGCTTTCTTT. The variable domain in full, completed from reference TRBV2 and TRBJ1-1, reads EPEVTQTPSHQVTQMGQEVILRCVPISNHLYFYWYRQILGQKVEFLVSFYNNEISEKSEIFDDQFSVERPDGSNFTLKIRSTKLEDSAMYFCASSEIWSGEAFFGQGTRLTVV.

There are a few counts of this clone. The chain is built from TRBV9 and TRBJ2-1; TRBD1 matches 8 bases. V was pared by 2 bases and J by 5 bases, with 6 bases of the junction left unmatched. Germline lookup yields CDR1 SGDLS and CDR2 YYNGEE. This CDR3 region has 15 residues. The CDR3 DNA is TGTGCCAGCAGCGTCTCGGGACAGGTCGACAATGAGCAGTTCTTC. Its translation: CASSVSGQVDNEQFF.

In its sample, this clone was seen a few times. The V and J genes are TRBV12-5 and TRBJ1-1, with D unclear. This CDR3 is 13 amino acids long. Germline CDR1 reads LGHNT; CDR2 reads FRNRAP. V was clipped by 4 bases and J by 4 bases, with 10 bases between them. Written as DNA, the CDR3 is TGTGCTAGTGGTTCACCCGGGATCACTGAAGCTTTCTTT. It specifies CASGSPGITEAFF.

V gene TRBV5-4 combines with J gene TRBJ1-1, with TRBD1 matching over 9 bases. The V gene's germline CDR1 is SGHNT and CDR2 YYREEE (reference sequence). V lost 4 bases, J lost 4 bases, and 5 bases stayed unmatched. This CDR3 spans 14 amino acids. CDR3 coding DNA: TGTGCCAGCAGCCGACAGGGGGTGGGCACTGAAGCTTTCTTT. It translates to CASSRQGVGTEAFF.

The chain links TRBV5-4 to TRBJ2-3; the match to TRBD1 covers 7 bases. V was pared by 4 bases and J by 2 bases, with 4 bases of the junction left unmatched. The CDR3 has 14 amino acids. Germline V gives CDR1 SGHNT, CDR2 YYREEE (reference sequence). The CDR3 bases are TGTGCCAGCAGCCGGGACAGAACCACAGATACGCAGTATTTT. It yields the protein CASSRDRTTDTQYF.

This clone appeared once. The CDR3 nucleotides read TGTGCCAGCTCGCCTGCGCTAGCGGGAAGCACAGATACGCAGTATTTT. This gives the protein CASSPALAGSTDTQYF. This chain uses TRBV18 with TRBJ2-3; 9 nucleotides agree with TRBD2. Germline V CDR1 and CDR2: KGHSH, LQKENI. There are 16 residues in the CDR3. The trim removed 6 bases at V and 0 bases at J, leaving 7 bases unmatched.

The chain joins TRBV7-6 to TRBJ2-3; possibly TRBD2 for D (5 bases). The CDR3 spans 14 residues. Trimming left V 6 bases short and J 2 bases short, with 12 bases between. Germline assignment: CDR1 SGHVS and CDR2 FNYEAQ. CDR3 DNA: TGTGCCAGCAGTCGGACTCAATACACAGATACGCAGTATTTT. Residues: CASSRTQYTDTQYF.

About this clone: Other nucleotide sequences in the sample specify the same CDR3. The chain employs TRBV7-2 and TRBJ2-7, with a weak D call TRBD2 (6 bases). The CDR3 length is 16 residues. The germline V gene encodes CDR1 SGHTA and CDR2 FQGNSA. Trimming stripped 1 base from V and 0 bases from J, with 13 bases between. CDR3 nucleotides: TGTGCCAGCAGCTTAGGCCTGGCGGGGAGCTCCTACGAGCAGTACTTC. Translation gives CASSLGLAGSSYEQYF. The full variable domain, its missing parts supplied by reference TRBV7-2 and TRBJ2-7, is GAGVSQSPSNKVTEKGKDVELRCDPISGHTALYWYRQSLGQGLEFLIYFQGNSAPDKSGLPSDRFSAERTGGSVSTLTIQRTQQEDSAVYLCASSLGLAGSSYEQYFGPGTRLTVT.

The rearrangement joins TRBV19 to TRBJ2-1, with 10 bases fitting TRBD2. Trimming took 5 bases from V and 7 from J; bases not matched to a gene: 8. The CDR3 totals 15 residues. The V gene's germline CDR1 is LNHDA and CDR2 SQIVND (reference sequence). CDR3 sequence: CASSPLAGGRNEQFF. Here the CDR3 DNA reads TGTGCCAGTAGTCCCTTAGCGGGAGGCAGGAATGAGCAGTTCTTC.

This clone is a singleton in its sample. The identical CDR3 is also encoded by other nucleotide sequences in the sample. The V and J genes are TRBV28 and TRBJ2-5, with TRBD1 matching 7 bases. This CDR3 is 11 amino acids long. The junction had 0 bases not matched to a gene; V was cut back by 6 bases and J by 5 bases. Germline values: CDR1 MDHEN, CDR2 SYDVKM. The CDR3 sequence: CASRGQETQYF. In DNA, the CDR3 is TGTGCCAGCAGGGGACAGGAGACCCAGTACTTC.

The chain employs TRBV1 and TRBJ1-4. TRBV1 is described as a pseudogene. The length of the CDR3 is 16 residues. The CDR3 bases are TGCACCAGCAGACAGCGGAGGTCCGGTCCTAATGAAAAACTGTTTTTT. Its protein product is CTSRQRRSGPNEKLFF.

The chain carries TRBV18 and TRBJ1-5, with no clear D. CDR1 is KGHSH, CDR2 LQKENI, per germline. The CDR3 loop spans 14 amino acids. The germline V and J ends were trimmed by 2 bases and 3 bases, with 8 bases remaining between them. CDR3 sequence reads: CASSPDGINQPQHF. The CDR3 region has the DNA TGTGCCAGCTCACCAGATGGCATCAATCAGCCCCAGCATTTT.

Only one count was recorded for this clone. The chain links TRBV9 to TRBJ1-1, with 11 positions matching TRBD1. This CDR3 contains 13 residues. Losses at the gene ends were 4 bases for V and 7 bases for J; bases not matched to a gene: 3. Germline CDR1 reads SGDLS; CDR2 reads YYNGEE. CDR3 sequence: CASSKGQGVEAFF. CDR3 DNA sequence: TGTGCCAGCAGCAAGGGACAGGGGGTTGAAGCTTTCTTT.